Below are 18 T cell receptor beta chains sequenced from a single sample in a study of human T cells and chemical hapten exposure. Using its own MiXCR run on the RACE reads, TCRdb lists one record per CDR3 protein. The sample comprises approximately 60,000 distinct CDR3 sequences, 11% of which are singletons, and 3.5% to 4.5% rests with the top ten. Specified time point: pre-sensitization, week 0. Specified treatment: therapeutic diphenylcyclopropenone sensitization with weekly scalp DPC. This material consisted of whole blood, taken in connection with sensitization to the hapten diphenylcyclopropenone (DPC). Receptor source: a woman between 35 and 50 years old with alopecia areata. Some clones in this sample may be carry-over from other donors' samples.

This clonotype was counted only a few times. This chain joins TRBV28 and TRBJ2-5; D is undetermined. The CDR3 extends over 12 amino acids. The V gene lost 5 bases and the J gene lost 5 bases, with 9 bases spanning the gap. In germline, CDR1 is MDHEN, CDR2 SYDVKM. The CDR3 here is CASSLLGETQYF. The CDR3 DNA reads as TGTGCCAGCAGTCTCCTGGGGGAGACCCAGTACTTC.

In its sample, this clonotype was seen many times. Written as DNA, the CDR3 is TGTGCCAGCAGCTTGGCTGGGTCTAGCGGGATGCGTGAGCAGTTCTTC. It translates to CASSLAGSSGMREQFF. The chain joins TRBV5-4 to TRBJ2-1, with TRBD2 matching 9 bases. CDR3 length: 16 amino acids. Per germline, CDR1 SGHNT and CDR2 YYREEE (reference sequence). The trim removed 0 bases at V and 9 bases at J, leaving 10 bases unmatched. The full variable domain, completed using reference TRBV5-4 and TRBJ2-1, is ETGVTQSPTHLIKTRGQQVTLRCSSQSGHNTVSWYQQALGQGPQFIFQYYREEENGRGNFPPRFSGLQFPNYSSELNVNALELDDSALYLCASSLAGSSGMREQFFGPGTRLTVL.

In this sample, this clonotype turned up many times. The chain employs TRBV12-3 or TRBV12-4 and TRBJ2-3; unclear D gene. The CDR3 is 14 amino acids. Trimming took off 3 bases at V and 6 bases at J, with 13 bases between the two ends. CDR3 DNA sequence: TGTGCCAGCAGTTTGTCGGACCCCAGGGATACGCAGTATTTT. It translates to CASSLSDPRDTQYF.

At least ten counts were recorded for this clonotype. V usage is TRBV6-1 and J usage is TRBJ2-1; 8 bases map to TRBD2. With V trimmed by 7 bases and J by 10 bases, 6 bases remained unmatched. CDR3 length: 12 residues. Looked up from germline, CDR1 is MNHNS and CDR2 is SASEGT. CDR3 sequence reads: CASTRPGGEQFF. The CDR3 region has the DNA TGTGCCAGCACCCGTCCGGGGGGGGAGCAGTTCTTC.

This clonotype was observed a few times. The chain has TRBV20-1 and TRBJ2-1, with D hard to call. Trimming took off 4 bases at V and 7 bases at J, with 14 bases between the two ends. This CDR3 comprises 13 residues. The germline gives CDR1 DFQATT, CDR2 SNEGSKA (reference sequence). CDR3 amino acids: CSANSELRNEQFF. CDR3 coding DNA: TGCAGTGCTAACTCCGAACTCCGGAATGAGCAGTTCTTC.

This clonotype showed up many times. The chain has TRBV6-5 and TRBJ1-2, with 7 bases aligning to TRBD1. J gave up 0 bases and V 5 bases, and 9 bases lay outside the gene matches. CDR3 length equals 16 residues. Looked up from germline, CDR1 is MNHEY and CDR2 is SVGAGI. The CDR3 nucleotides read TGTGCCAGCAGTCCGACAGGGACCTTTGCTAACTATGGCTACACCTTC. It translates to CASSPTGTFANYGYTF.

A few counts support this clonotype. The V and J genes are TRBV15 and TRBJ1-2, with TRBD1 identical over 11 bases. Germline CDR1 and CDR2: LNHNV and YYDKDF (reference sequence). The CDR3 extends over 16 amino acids. The V gene end was trimmed by 2 bases and the J gene end by 4 bases; junction bases not matched to a gene: 6. For the CDR3, the DNA is TGTGCCACCAGCAGATCCTCCGGGACAGGGGGCTATGGCTACACCTTC. This codes for CATSRSSGTGGYGYTF.

The chain uses TRBV28 and TRBJ2-7, with D hard to call. CDR1 MDHEN and CDR2 SYDVKM come from the germline V gene. The V end was cut by 4 bases, the J end by 7 bases, with 8 bases between. This CDR3 has 11 amino acids. In DNA, the CDR3 is TGTGCCAGCAGTTCCCCTTGGGAGCAGTACTTC. Encoded protein: CASSSPWEQYF.

This clonotype has a count of ten or more. The chain couples TRBV20-1 to TRBJ2-5, with 8 positions matching TRBD2. The CDR3 spans 13 residues. Germline trimming cut 3 bases from V and 4 bases from J; bases unmatched to any gene: 4. Germline CDR1 and CDR2: DFQATT and SNEGSKA (reference sequence). CDR3 DNA sequence: TGCAGTGCTAGCGGGAGGGCCGCAGAGACCCAGTACTTC. Protein product: CSASGRAAETQYF.

This clonotype appeared many times. This rearrangement joins TRBV7-3 to TRBJ2-2, with TRBD2 matching 11 bases. Germline lookup yields CDR1 SGHTA and CDR2 FQGTGA. The CDR3 has 15 amino acids. V dropped 2 bases and J dropped 5; count of bases not matched to a gene: 1. CDR3 in DNA: TGTGCCAGCAGCTTACGACTAGCGGGGACCGGGGAGCTGTTTTTT. Translation gives CASSLRLAGTGELFF.

V and J are TRBV28 and TRBJ2-7, with D perhaps TRBD1 or TRBD2 (5 bases each). V lost 10 bases and J lost 4, with 11 bases in between. The CDR3 runs 11 residues. CDR1 is MDHEN and CDR2 is SYDVKM in the germline V gene. CDR3 bases: TGTGCCACCCGAGGGGAATACGAGCAGTACTTC. It translates to CATRGEYEQYF.

The chain is built from TRBV11-1 and TRBJ2-7; TRBD1 might be the D (6 bases). The V and J ends lost 4 bases and 4 bases respectively, with 8 bases between them. From germline, CDR1 is SGHAT and CDR2 FQDESV (reference sequence). The CDR3 is made up of 12 amino acids. CDR3 region: CASSSDRYEQYF. As DNA, the CDR3 is TGTGCCAGCAGCTCCGACAGGTACGAGCAGTACTTC.

This chain joins TRBV2 and TRBJ1-2; possible D gene TRBD1, 5 bases. Trimming removed 5 bases at V and 7 bases at J, with 11 bases between. CDR1 SNHLY and CDR2 FYNNEI come from the germline V gene. The CDR3 has 12 residues. The CDR3 loop is CASSTGELGYTF. CDR3 nucleotides: TGTGCCAGCAGTACAGGAGAACTTGGCTACACCTTC.

This clonotype was seen a handful of times. The rearrangement links TRBV5-1 to TRBJ2-3; D may be TRBD2 (6 bases). V dropped 0 bases and J dropped 4 bases, with 12 bases sitting between them. Germline CDR1 and CDR2: SGHRS and YFSETQ. CDR3 length: 15 residues. CDR3: CASSLAGLQADTQYF. The CDR3 DNA follows: TGCGCCAGCAGCTTGGCGGGACTTCAGGCAGATACGCAGTATTTT.

A word on this clonotype: One base away lies a much larger clone, so this may be a sequencing read error. This chain joins TRBV12-3 or TRBV12-4 and TRBJ2-1; a weak D match, TRBD2 (6 bases). The CDR3 runs to 14 residues. The DNA of the CDR3 is TGTGCCAGCAAAACCGGGACTTCCTACAATGAGCAGTCCTTC. Its translation: CASKTGTSYNEQSF.

The gene calls are TRBV7-8 and TRBJ2-1; 8 nucleotides match TRBD2. V gave up 3 bases and J gave up 0 bases; unmatched junction bases: 4. Germline V gene lookup returns CDR1 SGHVS and CDR2 FQNEAQ. CDR3 size: 16 residues. The chain's CDR3 is CASSFKRGSSYNEQFF. CDR3 nucleotides: TGTGCCAGCAGCTTTAAGCGGGGGAGCTCCTACAATGAGCAGTTCTTC.

There are a few counts of this clonotype. J is TRBJ2-4 and V is TRBV20-1, with D possibly being TRBD2 (6 bases). Germline values: CDR1 DFQATT, CDR2 SNEGSKA (reference sequence). V lost 3 bases and J 1 base, leaving 19 bases between the germline ends. The CDR3 contains 17 residues. The CDR3 spells CSASPEVGDWAKNIQYF. CDR3 bases: TGCAGTGCTAGCCCCGAGGTCGGGGACTGGGCCAAAAACATTCAGTACTTC.

This clonotype was observed a handful of times. The chain couples TRBV29-1 to TRBJ2-5; perhaps D is TRBD1 or TRBD2 (6 bases each). The CDR3 length is 14 residues. CDR1 SQVTM and CDR2 ANQGSEA come from the germline V gene. The V end was cut by 7 bases, the J end by 4 bases, with 19 bases between. The CDR3 sequence: CSATTAGGGETQYF. The CDR3 DNA reads TGCAGCGCAACGACAGCCGGAGGGGGAGAGACCCAGTACTTC.